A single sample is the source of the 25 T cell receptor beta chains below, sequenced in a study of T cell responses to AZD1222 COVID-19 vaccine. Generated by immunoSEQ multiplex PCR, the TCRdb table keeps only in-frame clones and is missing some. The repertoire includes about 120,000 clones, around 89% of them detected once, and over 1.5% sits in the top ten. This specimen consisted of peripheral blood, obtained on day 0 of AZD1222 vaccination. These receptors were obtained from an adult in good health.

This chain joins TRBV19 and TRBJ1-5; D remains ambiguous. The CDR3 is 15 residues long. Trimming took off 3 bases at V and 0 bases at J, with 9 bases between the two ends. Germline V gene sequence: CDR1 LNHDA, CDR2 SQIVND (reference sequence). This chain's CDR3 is CASSIVGSSNQPQHF. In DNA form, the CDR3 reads TGTGCCAGTAGTATTGTGGGGAGTAGCAATCAGCCCCAGCATTTT.

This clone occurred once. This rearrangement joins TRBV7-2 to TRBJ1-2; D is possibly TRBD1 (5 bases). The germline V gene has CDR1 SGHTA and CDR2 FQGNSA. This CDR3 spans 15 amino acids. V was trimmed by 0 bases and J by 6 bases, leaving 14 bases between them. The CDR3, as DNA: TGTGCCAGCAGCTTAGCCCGAGGCAGGGCCAATGGCTACACCTTC. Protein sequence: CASSLARGRANGYTF.

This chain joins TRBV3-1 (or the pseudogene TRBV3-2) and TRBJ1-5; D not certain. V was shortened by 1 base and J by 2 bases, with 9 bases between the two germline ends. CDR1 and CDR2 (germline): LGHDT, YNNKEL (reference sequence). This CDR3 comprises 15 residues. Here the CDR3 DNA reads TGTGCCAGCAGCCAAGGAGCAGGCCGCAATCAGCCCCAGCATTTT. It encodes CASSQGAGRNQPQHF.

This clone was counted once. CDR3 region: CSASPAIEAFF. The CDR3 DNA follows: TGCAGTGCTAGTCCTGCCATTGAAGCTTTCTTT. V and J are TRBV20-1 and TRBJ1-1; D unresolved. Germline V lookup: CDR1 DFQATT, CDR2 SNEGSKA (reference sequence). V was shortened by 3 bases and J by 7 bases, with 9 bases between the two germline ends. CDR3 length: 11 amino acids.

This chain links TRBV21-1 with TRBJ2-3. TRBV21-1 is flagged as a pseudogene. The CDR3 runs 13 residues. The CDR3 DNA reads TGTGCCAGACCGGGACCTAGCACAGATACGCAGTATTTT. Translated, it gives CARPGPSTDTQYF.

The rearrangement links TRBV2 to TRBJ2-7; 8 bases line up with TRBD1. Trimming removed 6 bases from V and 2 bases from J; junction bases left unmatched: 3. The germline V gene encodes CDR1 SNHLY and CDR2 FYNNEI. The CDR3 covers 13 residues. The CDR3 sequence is CASRTGAPYEQYF. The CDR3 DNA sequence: TGTGCCAGCAGGACAGGGGCGCCCTACGAGCAGTACTTC.

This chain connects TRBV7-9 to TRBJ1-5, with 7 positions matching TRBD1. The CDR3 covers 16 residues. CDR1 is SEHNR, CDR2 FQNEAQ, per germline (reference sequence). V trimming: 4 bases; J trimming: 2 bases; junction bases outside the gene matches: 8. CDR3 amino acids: CASSYGRGAGNQPQHF. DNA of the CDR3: TGTGCCAGCAGCTACGGCAGGGGGGCTGGCAATCAGCCCCAGCATTTT.

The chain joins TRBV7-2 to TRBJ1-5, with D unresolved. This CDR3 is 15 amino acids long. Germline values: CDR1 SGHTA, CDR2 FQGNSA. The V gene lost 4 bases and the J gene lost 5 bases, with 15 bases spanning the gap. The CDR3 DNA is TGTGCCAGCAGCTCCTCCCTCGGCGGATATCAGCCCCAGCATTTT. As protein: CASSSSLGGYQPQHF.

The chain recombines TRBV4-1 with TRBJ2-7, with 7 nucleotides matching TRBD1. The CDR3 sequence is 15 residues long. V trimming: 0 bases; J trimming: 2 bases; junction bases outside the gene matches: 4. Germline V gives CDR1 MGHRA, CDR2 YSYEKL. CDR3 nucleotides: TGCGCCAGCAGCCAAGATGGGACAGCTCCCTACGAGCAGTACTTC. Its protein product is CASSQDGTAPYEQYF.

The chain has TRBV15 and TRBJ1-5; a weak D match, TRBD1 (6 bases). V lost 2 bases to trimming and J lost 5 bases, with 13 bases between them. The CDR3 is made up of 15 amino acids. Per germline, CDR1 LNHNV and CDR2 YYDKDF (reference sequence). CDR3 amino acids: CATSRTGTQDQPQHF. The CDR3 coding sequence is TGTGCCACCAGCAGAACCGGGACACAGGATCAGCCCCAGCATTTT.

This CDR3 is CASSPPWTGARNTEAFF. The CDR3 DNA is TGTGCCAGCAGCCCCCCCTGGACAGGGGCCCGTAACACTGAAGCTTTCTTT. V is TRBV7-8 and J is TRBJ1-1, with 9 bases fitting TRBD1. The length of the CDR3 is 17 residues. Germline V CDR1 and CDR2: SGHVS, FQNEAQ. V lost 5 bases to trimming and J lost 2 bases; unmatched junction nucleotides: 12.

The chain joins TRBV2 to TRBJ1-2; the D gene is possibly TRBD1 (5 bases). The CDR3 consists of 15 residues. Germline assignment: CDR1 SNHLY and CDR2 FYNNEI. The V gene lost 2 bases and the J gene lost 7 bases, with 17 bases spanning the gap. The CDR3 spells CASSEIFGGSGGYTF. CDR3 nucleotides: TGTGCCAGCAGTGAAATATTTGGGGGGTCCGGTGGCTACACCTTC. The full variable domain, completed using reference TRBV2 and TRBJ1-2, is EPEVTQTPSHQVTQMGQEVILRCVPISNHLYFYWYRQILGQKVEFLVSFYNNEISEKSEIFDDQFSVERPDGSNFTLKIRSTKLEDSAMYFCASSEIFGGSGGYTFGSGTRLTVV.

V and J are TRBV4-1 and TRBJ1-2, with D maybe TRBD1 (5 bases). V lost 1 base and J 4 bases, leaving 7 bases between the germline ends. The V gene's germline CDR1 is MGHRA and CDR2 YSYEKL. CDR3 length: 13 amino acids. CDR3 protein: CASSQGGFYGYTF. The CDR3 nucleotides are TGCGCCAGCAGCCAAGGGGGGTTCTATGGCTACACCTTC.

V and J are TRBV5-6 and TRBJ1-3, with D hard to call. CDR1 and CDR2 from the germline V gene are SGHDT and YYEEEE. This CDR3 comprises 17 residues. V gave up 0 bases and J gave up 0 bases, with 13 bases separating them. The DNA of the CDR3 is TGTGCCAGCAGCTTGGCCGGCATCTCCAACTCTGGAAACACCATATATTTT. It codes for CASSLAGISNSGNTIYF. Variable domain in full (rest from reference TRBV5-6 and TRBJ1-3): DAGVTQSPTHLIKTRGQQVTLRCSPKSGHDTVSWYQQALGQGPQFIFQYYEEEERQRGNFPDRFSGHQFPNYSSELNVNALLLGDSALYLCASSLAGISNSGNTIYFGEGSWLTVV.

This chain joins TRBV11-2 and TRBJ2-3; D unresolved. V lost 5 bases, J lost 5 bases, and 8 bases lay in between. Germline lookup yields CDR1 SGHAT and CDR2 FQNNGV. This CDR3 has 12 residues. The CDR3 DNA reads TGTGCCAGCAGCCGGGCCGGAGATACGCAGTATTTT. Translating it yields CASSRAGDTQYF.

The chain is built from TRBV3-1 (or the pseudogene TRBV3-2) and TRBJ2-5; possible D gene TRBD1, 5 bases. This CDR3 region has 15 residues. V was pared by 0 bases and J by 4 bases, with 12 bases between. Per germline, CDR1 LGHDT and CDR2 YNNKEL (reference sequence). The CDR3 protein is CASSQDGQDIETQYF. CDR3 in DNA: TGTGCCAGCAGCCAAGATGGGCAGGACATAGAGACCCAGTACTTC.

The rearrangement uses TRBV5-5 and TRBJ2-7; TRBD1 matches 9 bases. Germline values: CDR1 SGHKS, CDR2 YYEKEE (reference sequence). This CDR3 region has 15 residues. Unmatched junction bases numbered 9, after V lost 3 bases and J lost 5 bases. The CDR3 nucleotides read TGTGCCAGCAGCTGGGGCGGGACAGGGTCCCACGAGCAGTACTTC. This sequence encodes CASSWGGTGSHEQYF.

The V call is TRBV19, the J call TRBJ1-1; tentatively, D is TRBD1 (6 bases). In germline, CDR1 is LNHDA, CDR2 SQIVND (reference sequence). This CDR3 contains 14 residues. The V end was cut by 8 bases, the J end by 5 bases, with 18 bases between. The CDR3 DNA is TGTGCCAGTTTACCCGGGGGCGGAGAGACTGAAGCTTTCTTT. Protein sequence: CASLPGGGETEAFF.

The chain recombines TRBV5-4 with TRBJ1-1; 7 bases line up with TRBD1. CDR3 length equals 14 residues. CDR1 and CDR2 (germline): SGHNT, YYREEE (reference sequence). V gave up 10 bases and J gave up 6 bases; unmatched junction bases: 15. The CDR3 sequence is CAGPGEDRAAEAFF. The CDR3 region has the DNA TGTGCCGGCCCGGGGGAAGACAGGGCCGCTGAAGCTTTCTTT. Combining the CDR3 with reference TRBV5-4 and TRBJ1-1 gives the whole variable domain ETGVTQSPTHLIKTRGQQVTLRCSSQSGHNTVSWYQQALGQGPQFIFQYYREEENGRGNFPPRFSGLQFPNYSSELNVNALELDDSALYLCAGPGEDRAAEAFFGQGTRLTVV.

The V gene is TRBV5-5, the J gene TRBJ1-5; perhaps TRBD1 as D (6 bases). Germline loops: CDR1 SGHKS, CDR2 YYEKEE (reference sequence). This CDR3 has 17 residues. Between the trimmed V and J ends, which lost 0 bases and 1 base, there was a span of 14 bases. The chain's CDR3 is CASSLVGLDRSNQPQHF. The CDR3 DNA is TGTGCCAGCAGCTTGGTGGGGCTGGACAGAAGCAATCAGCCCCAGCATTTT.

CDR3 amino acids: CASSASPADTDTQYF. CDR3 in DNA: TGTGCCAGCAGTGCGTCCCCCGCCGACACAGATACGCAGTATTTT. The chain has TRBV6-4 and TRBJ2-3; D gene unclear. CDR1 MRHNA and CDR2 SNTAGT come from the germline V gene. There are 15 residues in the CDR3. V gave up 4 bases and J gave up 2 bases, with 13 bases separating them.

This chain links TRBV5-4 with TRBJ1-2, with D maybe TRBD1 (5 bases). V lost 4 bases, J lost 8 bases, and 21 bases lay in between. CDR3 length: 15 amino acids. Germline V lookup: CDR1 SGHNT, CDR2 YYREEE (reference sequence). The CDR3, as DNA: TGTGCCAGCAGCCCAGGGCCGGGCCTAAGGTTGGGCTACACCTTC. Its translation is CASSPGPGLRLGYTF.

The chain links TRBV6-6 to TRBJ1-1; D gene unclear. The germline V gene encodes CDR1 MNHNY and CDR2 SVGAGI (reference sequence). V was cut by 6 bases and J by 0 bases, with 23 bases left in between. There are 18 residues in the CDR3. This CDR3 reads CASSRGPVVLEMNTEAFF. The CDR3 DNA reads TGTGCCAGCAGCCGAGGGCCCGTTGTGCTGGAGATGAACACTGAAGCTTTCTTT.

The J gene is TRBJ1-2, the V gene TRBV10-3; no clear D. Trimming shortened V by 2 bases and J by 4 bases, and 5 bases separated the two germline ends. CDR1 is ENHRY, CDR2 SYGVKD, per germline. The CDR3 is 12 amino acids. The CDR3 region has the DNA TGTGCCATCAGTGAGGTGGTCTATGGCTACACCTTC. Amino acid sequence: CAISEVVYGYTF.

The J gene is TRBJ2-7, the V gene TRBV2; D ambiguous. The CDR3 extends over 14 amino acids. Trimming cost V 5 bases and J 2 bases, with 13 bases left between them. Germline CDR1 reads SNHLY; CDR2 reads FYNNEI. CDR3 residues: CASSIGKPPYEQYF. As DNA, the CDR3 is TGTGCCAGCAGTATAGGGAAGCCCCCCTACGAGCAGTACTTC.